A single count supports the clone carrying this TCR beta chain. The sample comes from a study of long-term antiretroviral therapy in people with HIV. Study background: By about a decade, the earliest samples predate the 2015 immediate-ART recommendation.

Assay version v3.0 of immunoSEQ was used, and it was run at survey level. Sequencing had a target that covered about 35,000-55,000 T-cell genomes per sample. Produced via immunoSEQ multiplex PCR; TCRdb's table is partial and in-frame only. Of roughly 34,000 clones in the sample, roughly 84% were seen once. The CDR3 loop spans 14 amino acids. Germline trimming cut 2 bases from V and 2 bases from J; bases unmatched to any gene: 2. Germline V CDR1 and CDR2: MNHNS, SASEGT. Every one of the donors gave at least one pre-ART PBMC sample and at least two post-ART PBMC samples. Treatment of all HIV participants took place in the United States.

Here the sequenced sample was unsorted PBMCs, taken roughly 2.9 years before starting antiretroviral therapy. V gene TRBV6-1 combines with J gene TRBJ2-7, with TRBD1 matching over 8 bases. This receptor was obtained from a woman in her 30s with HIV. DNA for the CDR3: TGTGCCAGCAGTGAAAACAGGGGGGCCTACGAGCAGTACTTC. Protein: CASSENRGAYEQYF.